The sequence of this T cell receptor beta chain was determined in a study of shared clonotypes between healthy human individuals. Findings and limits, study-wide: Inspection by rarefaction showed sorted-subset sequencing to be incomplete despite large depth.

TCRdb's table, derived via immunoSEQ multiplex PCR, lists solely in-frame clones and lacks some. This sample has over a million clones, with around 78% found just once. Regarding this clone: Its antigen remains unidentified.

V lost 5 bases, J lost 4 bases, and 11 bases lay in between. Germline CDR1 MDHEN, CDR2 SYDVKM. This CDR3 has 13 amino acids. The sequence derives from a man younger than 35 in good health. Some clones in this sample may be carry-over from other donors' samples. Sequences were obtained from memory CD4+ T cells from PBMCs. Subset defined: CD45RA-negative fraction. The chain uses TRBV28 and TRBJ1-2; perhaps TRBD1 as D (5 bases). In DNA form, the CDR3 reads TGTGCCAGCAGTGCGACAGTCCTCTATGGCTACACCTTC. It encodes CASSATVLYGYTF.